This TCR beta chain was found in a study of blood T cell repertoires in COVID-19. The CDR3 is 18 amino acids. Profiled with immunoSEQ multiplex PCR; TCRdb holds only in-frame clones, not every one. The sample comprises about 180,000 clones, roughly 85% of which are singletons, and about 8.4% rests with the top ten. This chain uses TRBV21-1 with TRBJ1-3; the tabulated D call, TRBD1, remains unverified against the DNA. TRBV21-1 is a recognized pseudogene. The source of this sequence is a woman aged 18-29 years who had recovered from COVID-19. Specimen: PBMCs or T cells enriched from blood (not recorded which). The CDR3 nucleotides are TGTGCCAGCAGCAACACGGGACAACCATTATCCTCTGGAAACACCATATATTTT. This translates into CASSNTGQPLSSGNTIYF.